A single sample is the source of the 20 T cell receptor beta chains below, sequenced in a study of cytomegalovirus exposure and HLA in healthy donors. The PCR contained 60 Vbeta and 13 Jbeta primers. Some clones are missing from TCRdb's copy, which holds only in-frame ones; the method was immunoSEQ multiplex PCR. The repertoire holds 150,000 to 200,000 clones, with around 88% as singletons. What was sequenced was PBMCs. These receptors all stem from a woman aged 25 to 39 in good health and CMV-seronegative.

This clone was observed a single time. Its ends do not fully match the called genes, so a read error is possible. The rearrangement joins TRBV27 to TRBJ2-4; tentative D call: TRBD1 (5 bases). Per the germline V gene, CDR1 is MNHEY and CDR2 is SMNVEV (reference sequence). The CDR3 loop spans 17 amino acids. The DNA of the CDR3 is TGTGCCAGCAGTGTATCTGGTGACAGTTGGGGCAAAAACATTCAGTACTTC. It encodes CASSVSGDSWGKNIQYF.

This chain links TRBV5-8 with TRBJ2-1, with 9 bases matching TRBD1. This CDR3 has 16 amino acids. Germline CDR1 and CDR2: SGHTS and YDEGEE. Trimming removed 4 bases from V and 3 bases from J; junction bases left unmatched: 8. The CDR3 nucleotides are TGTGCCAGCAGCCCCCGGGACAGGGCCGGCTACAATGAGCAGTTCTTC. Translating it yields CASSPRDRAGYNEQFF.

V and J are TRBV7-2 and TRBJ2-1, with D possibly matching TRBD2 (6 bases). This CDR3 is built from 17 residues. V shed 10 bases and J shed 1 base, with 23 bases lying between them. Germline CDR1 and CDR2: SGHTA and FQGNSA. CDR3 DNA: TGTGCCACCCGGGTGGCGGGAACCAGGGAGTCCTACAATGAGCAGTTCTTC. It specifies CATRVAGTRESYNEQFF.

The J gene is TRBJ1-1, the V gene TRBV19; 10 bases agree with TRBD1. After removal of 4 bases from V and 5 bases from J, the junction contained 7 bases not matched to a gene. In germline, CDR1 is LNHDA, CDR2 SQIVND (reference sequence). This CDR3 has 15 amino acids. CDR3 in amino acids: CASSTDRGRRTEAFF. CDR3 bases: TGTGCCAGTAGTACCGACAGGGGGCGGAGGACTGAAGCTTTCTTT.

V is TRBV27 and J is TRBJ1-3; TRBD1 aligns across 7 bases. The germline CDR1 and CDR2 sequences are MNHEY and SMNVEV (reference sequence). This CDR3 is built from 15 residues. V was clipped by 3 bases and J by 0 bases; unmatched bases: 2. Here the CDR3 reads CASSFRGHSGNTIYF. CDR3 coding DNA: TGTGCCAGCAGTTTTAGGGGGCACTCTGGAAACACCATATATTTT.

This clone was observed a few times. The chain recombines TRBV6-5 with TRBJ2-2; 10 nucleotides align to TRBD1. The junction had 3 bases not matched to a gene; V was cut back by 2 bases and J by 6 bases. CDR3 length equals 15 residues. The germline CDR1 and CDR2 sequences are MNHEY and SVGAGI. Written as DNA, the CDR3 is TGTGCCAGCAGTTACGCCGGGACAGGGGCCGGGGAGCTGTTTTTT. Its protein product is CASSYAGTGAGELFF.

This clone was detected once. The chain uses TRBV7-8 and TRBJ2-7; tentative D call: TRBD1 (6 bases). CDR1 is SGHVS and CDR2 is FQNEAQ in the germline V gene. Trimming shortened V by 0 bases and J by 6 bases, and 9 bases separated the two germline ends. The CDR3 has 13 amino acids. CDR3 loop: CASSLADSTEQYF. CDR3 DNA: TGTGCCAGCAGCTTAGCGGACAGCACCGAGCAGTACTTC.

The chain joins TRBV19 to TRBJ2-4; D possibly corresponds to TRBD1 (6 bases). CDR1 and CDR2 (germline): LNHDA, SQIVND (reference sequence). V was cut by 11 bases and J by 1 base, with 18 bases left in between. This CDR3 spans 15 amino acids. The CDR3 coding sequence is TGTGCCTCGAGCGGCGCAGGGGCTGCCAAAAACATTCAGTACTTC. Its translation is CASSGAGAAKNIQYF.

The chain carries TRBV12-2 and TRBJ1-5; the DNA was not used to check the table's D call, TRBD1. TRBV12-2 is shown as a pseudogene. This CDR3 region has 20 residues. CDR3 nucleotides: TGTGCAAGTCGCTTCCCCAGTTCGGGGGACAGGGCAGATAGCAATCAGCCCCAGCATTTT. Translated, it gives CASRFPSSGDRADSNQPQHF.

The chain recombines TRBV19 with TRBJ1-5; D remains unclear. The CDR3 has 14 residues. Trimming pared 6 bases from V and 4 bases from J, leaving 13 bases between. Germline V CDR1 and CDR2: LNHDA, SQIVND (reference sequence). In nucleotides, the CDR3 is TGTGCCAGTAGACCACTAGGGCATAATCAGCCCCAGCATTTT. It encodes CASRPLGHNQPQHF.

This sequence joins TRBV7-2 and TRBJ1-1; TRBD1 agrees at 7 bases. After removal of 5 bases from V and 4 bases from J, the junction contained 16 bases not matched to a gene. Germline V gene sequence: CDR1 SGHTA, CDR2 FQGNSA. The CDR3 loop spans 17 amino acids. CDR3 protein: CASSPRTGRIQTTEAFF. DNA of the CDR3: TGTGCCAGCAGCCCTAGGACAGGTAGAATCCAGACCACTGAAGCTTTCTTT.

There are a few counts of this clone. This sequence joins TRBV10-3 and TRBJ1-1, with unresolved D. Trimming pared 11 bases from V and 1 base from J, leaving 11 bases between. Germline CDR1 is ENHRY and CDR2 is SYGVKD. This CDR3 has 12 amino acids. CDR3 coding DNA: TGTGCCTCATCACCAGGGAACACTGAAGCTTTCTTT. Translating it yields CASSPGNTEAFF.

For this clone: The sample carries other DNA sequences with the same CDR3. J is TRBJ1-1 and V is TRBV19, with 8 bases matching TRBD1. Germline loops: CDR1 LNHDA, CDR2 SQIVND (reference sequence). V lost 3 bases to trimming and J lost 5 bases; unmatched junction nucleotides: 2. The CDR3 is 13 residues long. The CDR3 sequence: CASSMDRVTEAFF. In DNA form, the CDR3 reads TGTGCCAGTAGTATGGACAGGGTAACTGAAGCTTTCTTT.

The chain combines TRBV19 with TRBJ2-1, with TRBD1 identical over 9 bases. V shed 8 bases and J 4 bases; nucleotides not matched to a gene: 21. The germline CDR1 and CDR2 sequences are LNHDA and SQIVND (reference sequence). This CDR3 has 19 residues. Here the CDR3 DNA reads TGTGCCAGTGCGATAAACAGCCTGAAACAGGGGGCAGGTTACAATGAGCAGTTCTTC. This gives the protein CASAINSLKQGAGYNEQFF.

The genes are TRBV4-3 and TRBJ1-1; possibly TRBD1 for D (5 bases). V shed 0 bases and J shed 3 bases, with 11 bases lying between them. CDR3 size: 15 residues. CDR1 and CDR2 (germline): LGHNA, YSLEER. DNA for the CDR3: TGCGCCAGCAGCCAAGATTATGGAGGGGACACTGAAGCTTTCTTT. Protein sequence: CASSQDYGGDTEAFF.

The chain employs TRBV5-1 and TRBJ2-4; a weak D match, TRBD1 (5 bases). Germline lookup yields CDR1 SGHRS and CDR2 YFSETQ. The CDR3 extends over 16 amino acids. Trimming took 0 bases from V and 1 from J, leaving 11 bases between them. CDR3 coding DNA: TGCGCCAGCAGCTTGGTGGCAGGGAAGGCCAAAAACATTCAGTACTTC. Amino acids: CASSLVAGKAKNIQYF.

This clone was picked up one time. This chain connects TRBV6-5 to TRBJ2-4; D perhaps matches TRBD2 (5 bases). This CDR3 has 15 residues. Germline CDR1 MNHEY, CDR2 SVGAGI. Between the trimmed V and J ends, which lost 6 bases and 7 bases, there was a span of 19 bases. The CDR3 DNA sequence: TGTGCCAGCAGAACCCCCCGGGATCCCCGCAACATTCAGTACTTC. Its protein is CASRTPRDPRNIQYF.

The chain links TRBV27 to TRBJ2-7, with 8 bases that match TRBD2. The V gene end was trimmed by 7 bases and the J gene end by 6 bases; junction bases not matched to a gene: 17. In germline, CDR1 is MNHEY, CDR2 SMNVEV (reference sequence). This CDR3 contains 16 residues. As DNA, the CDR3 is TGTGCCAGCACCCCTGGGGGGACTAGAGGCTTGGGCGAGCAGTACTTC. Translated: CASTPGGTRGLGEQYF.

The rearrangement links TRBV27 to TRBJ2-2; TRBD2 aligns across 12 bases. The CDR3 loop spans 19 amino acids. Trimming took 4 bases from V and 5 from J; bases not matched to a gene: 14. The germline CDR1 and CDR2 sequences are MNHEY and SMNVEV (reference sequence). The CDR3 protein is CASSSPGLAGGPGTGELFF. CDR3 DNA: TGTGCCAGCAGTTCCCCCGGCCTAGCGGGAGGGCCAGGGACCGGGGAGCTGTTTTTT.

The gene calls are TRBV2 and TRBJ2-7, with no clear D. This CDR3 contains 13 residues. The germline V gene encodes CDR1 SNHLY and CDR2 FYNNEI. V was pared by 4 bases and J by 6 bases, with 13 bases between. CDR3 DNA sequence: TGTGCCAGCAGTGGACCCCACGGCGGCGAGCAGTACTTC. Translation gives CASSGPHGGEQYF.